A selection of T cell receptor beta chains follows, all from one sample in a study of PD-L1 blockade in urothelial cancer. Profiling relied on immunoSEQ multiplex PCR, and the TCRdb table lists in-frame clones only, not all of them. The profile covers about 70,000 clones, with under 90% appearing a single time and 4.5% taken by the ten largest. Sequenced here: PBMCs, sampled around atezolizumab (anti-PD-L1) treatment. Receptors originate from a man in his 70s with urothelial cancer. The CDR3 runs from the conserved cysteine through the conserved F or W. A D gene is named only where the DNA matches it firmly. The size of a clone is reported for some rows only, either as once, few or many, or as a class for expanded clones.

v_call: TRBV2
d_call: NA
clone_size: few
j_call: TRBJ1-1
cdr3_nt: TGTGCCAGCAGTAAGTCGGCGGCCCTAACTGAAGCTTTCTTT
cdr3_aa: CASSKSAALTEAFF

v_call: TRBV6-5
d_call: NA
clone_size: once
j_call: TRBJ2-7
cdr3_nt: TGTGCCAGCAGTTACGCGGAGAGCTCCTACGAGCAGTACTTC
cdr3_aa: CASSYAESSYEQYF

v_call: TRBV15
d_call: TRBD2
clone_size: NA
j_call: TRBJ2-5
cdr3_nt: TGTGCCACCAGCAGAGGTAGGACTAGCGGACAGGAAGAGACCCAGTACTTC
cdr3_aa: CATSRGRTSGQEETQYF

v_call: TRBV5-4
d_call: TRBD2
clone_size: NA
j_call: TRBJ2-1
cdr3_nt: TGTGCCAGCAGCGGGACTAGCGGCACCTACAATGAGCAGTTCTTC
cdr3_aa: CASSGTSGTYNEQFF

v_call: TRBV9
d_call: TRBD1
clone_size: NA
j_call: TRBJ2-3
cdr3_nt: TGTGCCAGCAGCGTAGGAGGGGGCCAAGTTGATACGCAGTATTTT
cdr3_aa: CASSVGGGQVDTQYF

v_call: TRBV6-1
d_call: TRBD1
clone_size: NA
j_call: TRBJ2-7
cdr3_nt: TGTGCCAGCAGCCTGGGACAGGCTGACTACGAGCAGTACTTC
cdr3_aa: CASSLGQADYEQYF

v_call: TRBV6-1
d_call: NA
clone_size: NA
j_call: TRBJ2-1
cdr3_nt: TGTGCCAGCAGTGATCGGGGTTCCTACAATGAGCAGTTCTTC
cdr3_aa: CASSDRGSYNEQFF

v_call: TRBV28
d_call: NA
clone_size: NA
j_call: TRBJ2-5
cdr3_nt: TGTGCCAGCAGTTTATCGCAGGGCTGGACAGAGACCCAGTACTTC
cdr3_aa: CASSLSQGWTETQYF

v_call: TRBV9
d_call: NA
clone_size: NA
j_call: TRBJ2-1
cdr3_nt: TGTGCCAGCAGCGTGTCGGGAGAGTTGTGGAATGAGCAGTTCTTC
cdr3_aa: CASSVSGELWNEQFF

v_call: TRBV28
d_call: TRBD1
clone_size: NA
j_call: TRBJ1-2
cdr3_nt: TGTGCCAGCAGTCCCTCAGCGACAGGGCTCTATGGCTACACCTTC
cdr3_aa: CASSPSATGLYGYTF

v_call: TRBV5-1
d_call: NA
clone_size: NA
j_call: TRBJ2-7
cdr3_nt: TGCGCCAGCAGCTTGGGTCCCGGACAGACCTACGAGCAGTACTTC
cdr3_aa: CASSLGPGQTYEQYF

v_call: TRBV4-1
d_call: TRBD2
clone_size: NA
j_call: TRBJ2-7
cdr3_nt: TGCGCCAGCAGCCTACAGGGACTAGCGGGAGGTCCTTCCTACGAGCAGTACTTC
cdr3_aa: CASSLQGLAGGPSYEQYF

v_call: TRBV11-2
d_call: NA
clone_size: NA
j_call: TRBJ2-7
cdr3_nt: TGTGCCAGCAGCTTAATCGGGAGACTTCCATCCTACGAGCAGTACTTC
cdr3_aa: CASSLIGRLPSYEQYF

v_call: TRBV27
d_call: TRBD1
clone_size: NA
j_call: TRBJ2-7
cdr3_nt: TGTGCCAGCAGTTTTTCCCGGACAGGGGGGTACGAGCAGTACTTC
cdr3_aa: CASSFSRTGGYEQYF

v_call: TRBV10-3
d_call: NA
clone_size: NA
j_call: TRBJ1-2
cdr3_nt: TGTGCCACCAGCAGGGACACCTATGGCTACACCTTC
cdr3_aa: CATSRDTYGYTF

v_call: TRBV5-5
d_call: NA
clone_size: NA
j_call: TRBJ2-1
cdr3_nt: TGTGCCAGCAGCTTTCTCAGGGCGAATGAGCAGTTCTTC
cdr3_aa: CASSFLRANEQFF

v_call: TRBV2
d_call: NA
clone_size: NA
j_call: TRBJ1-1
cdr3_nt: TGTGCCAGCAGTGAACCGGGGGGGGATCCGAACACTGAAGCTTTCTTT
cdr3_aa: CASSEPGGDPNTEAFF

v_call: TRBV20-1
d_call: NA
clone_size: NA
j_call: TRBJ2-5
cdr3_nt: TGCAGTGCTTCCACACCGGAGACCCAGTACTTC
cdr3_aa: CSASTPETQYF

v_call: TRBV15
d_call: TRBD2
clone_size: NA
j_call: TRBJ2-1
cdr3_nt: TGTGCCACCAGCAGAGATGCTAGCGGTCCCTACAATGAGCAGTTCTTC
cdr3_aa: CATSRDASGPYNEQFF

v_call: TRBV28
d_call: TRBD1
clone_size: NA
j_call: TRBJ1-2
cdr3_nt: TGTGCCAGCAGTTTATTCGGGGGACAGGGATTTGGTGGCTACACCTTC
cdr3_aa: CASSLFGGQGFGGYTF

v_call: TRBV6-5
d_call: NA
clone_size: NA
j_call: TRBJ2-2
cdr3_nt: TGTGCCAGCACCCAGGGTTCGAACACCGGGGAGCTGTTTTTT
cdr3_aa: CASTQGSNTGELFF

v_call: TRBV5-5
d_call: NA
clone_size: NA
j_call: TRBJ2-3
cdr3_nt: TGTGCCAGCAGCGCCGAGAGCACAGATACGCAGTATTTT
cdr3_aa: CASSAESTDTQYF

v_call: TRBV29-1
d_call: TRBD1
clone_size: NA
j_call: TRBJ1-3
cdr3_nt: TGCAGCGTTGAAGCAATACAGGGGTCTGGAAACACCATATATTTT
cdr3_aa: CSVEAIQGSGNTIYF

v_call: TRBV29-1
d_call: NA
clone_size: NA
j_call: TRBJ2-1
cdr3_nt: TGCAGCGTTGATTCGGCGGGCCCCCCCCACAATGAGCAGTTCTTC
cdr3_aa: CSVDSAGPPHNEQFF